The 13 T cell receptor beta chains in this list originate from one sample, sequenced in a study of OX40 agonist ivuxolimab in advanced cancers. Method: immunoSEQ multiplex PCR; TCRdb's copy keeps in-frame clones and lacks some. Among 30,000 or so clones listed, roughly 80% were seen once. Specimen: CD4+ or CD8+ T cells sorted from blood, collected in a trial of the OX40 agonist ivuxolimab. Receptors originate from an adult with an advanced solid tumor such as melanoma, head and neck, liver or kidney cancer.

The gene calls are TRBV5-5 and TRBJ1-2, with 7 bases aligning to TRBD1. With 7 bases clipped from V and 4 bases from J, the junction kept 10 bases outside the gene matches. CDR3 length: 14 residues. The germline V gene encodes CDR1 SGHKS and CDR2 YYEKEE (reference sequence). The CDR3 region has the DNA TGTGCCAGCGGCAAGACGACAGGGAGCTATGGCTACACCTTC. As protein: CASGKTTGSYGYTF.

The chain couples TRBV15 to TRBJ2-7; D is possibly TRBD1 (6 bases). The length of the CDR3 is 14 residues. Germline V gives CDR1 LNHNV, CDR2 YYDKDF (reference sequence). The germline V and J ends were trimmed by 1 base and 2 bases, with 9 bases remaining between them. In DNA form, the CDR3 reads TGTGCCACCAGCAGAGGACAGGCGACCTACGAGCAGTACTTC. It specifies CATSRGQATYEQYF.

V is TRBV5-4 and J is TRBJ2-5, with TRBD2 identical over 8 bases. The J call may not be correct, given that the DNA end is closer to TRBJ2-7. The V gene's germline CDR1 is SGHNT and CDR2 YYREEE (reference sequence). This CDR3 is built from 13 residues. Here the CDR3 DNA reads TGTGCCAGCAGAGAGGGACTAGCCTACGAGCAGTACTTC. Translating it yields CASREGLAYEQYF.

The V call is TRBV11-2, the J call TRBJ1-2, with a weak D call TRBD1 (6 bases). This CDR3 region has 14 residues. Per germline, CDR1 SGHAT and CDR2 FQNNGV. V lost 5 bases, J lost 3 bases, and 13 bases lay in between. CDR3 DNA sequence: TGTGCCAGCAGCCCTGGACAGCTCGACTATGGCTACACCTTC. It specifies CASSPGQLDYGYTF.

The chain is built from TRBV19 and TRBJ1-1; 10 bases are shared with TRBD1. The CDR3 is 16 residues long. Trimming removed 1 base from V and 1 base from J; junction bases left unmatched: 3. CDR1 and CDR2 (germline): LNHDA, SQIVND (reference sequence). CDR3 sequence: CASSIARDRGNTEAFF. The CDR3 nucleotides are TGTGCCAGTAGTATAGCCCGGGACAGGGGGAACACTGAAGCTTTCTTT.

V gene TRBV7-6 combines with J gene TRBJ1-2; D may be TRBD1 (5 bases). V was cut by 1 base and J by 2 bases, with 5 bases left in between. Germline values: CDR1 SGHVS, CDR2 FNYEAQ. This CDR3 spans 13 amino acids. The DNA of the CDR3 is TGTGCCAGCAGCTTAGGACAGAACTATGGCTACACCTTC. This translates into CASSLGQNYGYTF. The entire variable domain, with the rest obtained from reference TRBV7-6 and TRBJ1-2, is as follows: GAGVSQSPRYKVTKRGQDVALRCDPISGHVSLYWYRQALGQGPEFLTYFNYEAQQDKSGLPNDRFSAERPEGSISTLTIQRTEQRDSAMYRCASSLGQNYGYTFGSGTRLTVV.

The chain uses TRBV18 and TRBJ2-5, with D hard to call. Trimming left V 2 bases short and J 5 bases short, with 3 bases between. Germline V CDR1 and CDR2: KGHSH, LQKENI. This CDR3 is built from 11 residues. CDR3: CASSPDETQYF. The CDR3 DNA reads TGTGCCAGCTCACCAGATGAGACCCAGTACTTC.

The chain links TRBV4-1 to TRBJ1-2; tentative D call: TRBD1 (6 bases). V shed 4 bases and J shed 6 bases, with 21 bases lying between them. The CDR3 consists of 16 residues. Germline lookup yields CDR1 MGHRA and CDR2 YSYEKL. The CDR3 is CASSPQTGALRDGYTF. In nucleotides, the CDR3 is TGCGCCAGCAGCCCACAGACAGGAGCCCTTCGAGATGGCTACACCTTC.

The chain has TRBV28 and TRBJ1-5; 10 bases are a match to TRBD1. J was trimmed by 4 bases and V by 7 bases; bases with no gene match: 4. Germline lookup yields CDR1 MDHEN and CDR2 SYDVKM. The CDR3 is 14 residues long. CDR3 sequence (DNA): TGTGCCAGCACTGACAGGGGGCGTAATCAGCCCCAGCATTTT. It codes for CASTDRGRNQPQHF.

The genes are TRBV18 and TRBJ2-3; D unclear. This CDR3 spans 15 amino acids. The V gene's germline CDR1 is KGHSH and CDR2 LQKENI. Trimming removed 6 bases from V and 0 bases from J, with 13 bases in between. CDR3 loop: CASSPSGRSTDTQYF. The CDR3 DNA reads as TGTGCCAGCTCGCCCTCCGGACGGAGCACAGATACGCAGTATTTT.

The chain carries TRBV27 and TRBJ2-7; no definite D call. The length of the CDR3 is 11 residues. V was shortened by 5 bases and J by 5 bases, with 7 bases between the two germline ends. Germline V gene data show CDR1 as MNHEY and CDR2 as SMNVEV (reference sequence). This CDR3 reads CASSQSDEQYF. The CDR3 DNA reads as TGTGCCAGCAGTCAAAGTGACGAGCAGTACTTC.

The chain couples TRBV19 to TRBJ2-3, with D uncertain. This CDR3 has 14 residues. The germline V gene encodes CDR1 LNHDA and CDR2 SQIVND (reference sequence). Trimming took 3 bases from V and 2 from J, leaving 9 bases between them. CDR3 coding DNA: TGTGCCAGTAGTATTTCCGACTCCACAGATACGCAGTATTTT. Translated, it gives CASSISDSTDTQYF.

This clone was picked up one time. The chain combines TRBV5-6 with TRBJ2-7; D remains ambiguous. CDR3 size: 13 residues. Germline V gene data show CDR1 as SGHDT and CDR2 as YYEEEE. The ends were cut back, 0 bases at V and 0 bases at J, with 4 bases in the middle. CDR3 sequence: CASSLASSYEQYF. The DNA for the CDR3 is TGTGCCAGCAGCTTGGCGAGCTCCTACGAGCAGTACTTC.